Detailed here is one T cell receptor (beta chain). Its antigen is not known. Every TCR beta cDNA library bore unique molecular identifiers. Roughly 450,000 cDNA molecules came from about 1 to 10 million T cells. TCRdb re-derived calls from the PCR reads in MiXCR, one entry per CDR3 protein. The profile shows hundreds of thousands of distinct CDR3 sequences, about 27% of them singletons. These data are taken from a study of post-analysis software for immune sequencing data. Study overall: As for disease course, relapsing-remitting, secondary progressive and progressive-relapsing multiple sclerosis were all included. Findings of the study overall: A significant reduction in normalized Chao1 diversity was observed in multiple sclerosis patients versus controls. Under F measure analysis, samples from one preparation batch co-clustered strongly. Roughly 5 TRBV segments were significantly more frequent in patients than in controls. TRBV5-6, TRBV5-1 and TRBV20-1 were among these segments.

The CDR3 covers 16 residues. Per the germline V gene, CDR1 is MDHEN and CDR2 is SYDVKM. V shed 7 bases and J shed 7 bases, with 23 bases lying between them. The clonotype comes from a girl between 10 and 17 years old with multiple sclerosis. This chain connects TRBV28 to TRBJ1-5, with a possible D match to TRBD1 (5 bases). Sequencing was carried out using blood. The DNA for the CDR3 is TGTGCCAGCACCCAGGGAGGGGCCAAATCTAGGCAGCCCCAGCATTTT. As protein: CASTQGGAKSRQPQHF. Combining the CDR3 with reference TRBV28 and TRBJ1-5 gives the whole variable domain DVKVTQSSRYLVKRTGEKVFLECVQDMDHENMFWYRQDPGLGLRLIYFSYDVKMKEKGDIPEGYSVSREKKERFSLILESASTNQTSMYLCASTQGGAKSRQPQHFGDGTRLSIL.